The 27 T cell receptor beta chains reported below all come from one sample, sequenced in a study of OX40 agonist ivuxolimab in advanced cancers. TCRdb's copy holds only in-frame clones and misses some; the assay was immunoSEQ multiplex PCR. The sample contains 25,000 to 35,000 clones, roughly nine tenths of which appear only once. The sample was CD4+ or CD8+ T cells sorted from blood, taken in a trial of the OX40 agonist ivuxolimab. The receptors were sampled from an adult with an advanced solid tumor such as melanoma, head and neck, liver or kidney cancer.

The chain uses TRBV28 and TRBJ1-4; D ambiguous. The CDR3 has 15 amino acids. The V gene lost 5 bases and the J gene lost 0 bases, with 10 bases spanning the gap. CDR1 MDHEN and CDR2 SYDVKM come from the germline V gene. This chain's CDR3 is CASSLTSATNEKLFF. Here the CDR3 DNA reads TGTGCCAGCAGTCTCACCTCGGCAACTAATGAAAAACTGTTTTTT.

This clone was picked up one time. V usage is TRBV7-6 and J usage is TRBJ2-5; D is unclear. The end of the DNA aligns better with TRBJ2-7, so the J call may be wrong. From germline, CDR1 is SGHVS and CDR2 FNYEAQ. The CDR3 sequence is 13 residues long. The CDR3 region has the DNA TGTGCCAGCAGCTCAAGTAGTGGCTACGAGCAGTACTTC. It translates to CASSSSSGYEQYF.

The CDR3 reads CASSQAYMDSYNEQFF. CDR3 sequence (DNA): TGCGCCAGCAGCCAGGCCTATATGGACAGCTACAATGAGCAGTTCTTC. V usage is TRBV4-1 and J usage is TRBJ2-1, with D possibly being TRBD1 (6 bases). The CDR3 runs to 16 residues. Germline CDR1 is MGHRA and CDR2 is YSYEKL. The germline V and J ends were trimmed by 3 bases and 3 bases, with 15 bases remaining between them.

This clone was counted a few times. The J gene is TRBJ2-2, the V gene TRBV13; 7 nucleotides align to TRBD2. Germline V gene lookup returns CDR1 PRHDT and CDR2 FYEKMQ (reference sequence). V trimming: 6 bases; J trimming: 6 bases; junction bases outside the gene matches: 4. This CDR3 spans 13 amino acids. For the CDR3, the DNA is TGTGCCAGCAGGCTAGCGGTCTCCGGGGAGCTGTTTTTT. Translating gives CASRLAVSGELFF.

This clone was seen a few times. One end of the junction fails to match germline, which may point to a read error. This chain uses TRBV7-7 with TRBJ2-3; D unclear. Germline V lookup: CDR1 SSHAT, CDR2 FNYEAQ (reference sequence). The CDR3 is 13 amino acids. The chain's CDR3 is CASSQSGADTQYF. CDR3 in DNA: TGTGCTAGCAGCCAATCTGGAGCAGATACGCAGTATTTT.

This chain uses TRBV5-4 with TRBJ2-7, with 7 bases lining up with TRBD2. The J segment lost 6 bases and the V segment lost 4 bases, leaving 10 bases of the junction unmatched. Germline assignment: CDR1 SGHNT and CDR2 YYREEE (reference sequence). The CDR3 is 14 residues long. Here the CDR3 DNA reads TGTGCCAGCAGCCGGGACTATGGGGAAATCGAGCAGTACTTC. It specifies CASSRDYGEIEQYF.

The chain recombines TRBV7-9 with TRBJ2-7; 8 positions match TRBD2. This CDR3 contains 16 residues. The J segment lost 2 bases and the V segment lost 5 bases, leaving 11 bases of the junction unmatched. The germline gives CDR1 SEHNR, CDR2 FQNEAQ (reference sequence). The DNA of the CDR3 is TGTGCCAGCAGCCACCCCACTAGCGGAGCTACCTACGAGCAGTACTTC. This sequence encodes CASSHPTSGATYEQYF.

Written as DNA, the CDR3 is TGTGCCAGCAGCTATATCGGGGAGCTGTTTTTT. Translating gives CASSYIGELFF. The V and J genes are TRBV11-3 and TRBJ2-2, with D unclear. V dropped 4 bases and J dropped 7 bases, with 4 bases sitting between them. Germline CDR1 is SGHNT and CDR2 is YENEEA. This CDR3 contains 11 residues.

CDR3 in DNA: TGTGCCAGTATAATCTCTGGATGGGGAACCGGGGAGCTGTTTTTT. Its translation: CASIISGWGTGELFF. This chain links TRBV19 with TRBJ2-2; D gene ambiguous. The CDR3 has 15 residues. Trimming took 7 bases from V and 5 from J, leaving 17 bases between them. Germline values: CDR1 LNHDA, CDR2 SQIVND (reference sequence). Full variable domain (rest looked up from reference TRBV19 and TRBJ2-2): DGGITQSPKYLFRKEGQNVTLSCEQNLNHDAMYWYRQDPGQGLRLIYYSQIVNDFQKGDIAEGYSVSREKKESFPLTVTSAQKNPTAFYLCASIISGWGTGELFFGEGSRLTVL.

The DNA for the CDR3 is TGTGCCAGTAGTTCCCGAGGAGAGAACACTGAAGCTTTCTTT. Translated, it gives CASSSRGENTEAFF. V usage is TRBV19 and J usage is TRBJ1-1; D unresolved. Looked up from germline, CDR1 is LNHDA and CDR2 is SQIVND (reference sequence). The germline V and J ends were trimmed by 5 bases and 1 base, with 11 bases remaining between them. The CDR3 length is 14 residues.

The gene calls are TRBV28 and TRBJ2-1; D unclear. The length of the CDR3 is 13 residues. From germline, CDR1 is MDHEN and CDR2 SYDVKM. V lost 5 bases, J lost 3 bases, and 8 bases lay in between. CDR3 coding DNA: TGTGCCAGCAGTCCAGACCTCTACAATGAGCAGTTCTTC. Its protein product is CASSPDLYNEQFF.

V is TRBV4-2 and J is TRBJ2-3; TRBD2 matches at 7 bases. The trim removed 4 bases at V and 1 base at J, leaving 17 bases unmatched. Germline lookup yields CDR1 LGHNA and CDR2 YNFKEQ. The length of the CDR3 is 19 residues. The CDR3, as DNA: TGTGCCAGCAGCCTCCCATCCCAAGAGACTAGCCGCGGCACAGATACGCAGTATTTT. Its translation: CASSLPSQETSRGTDTQYF.

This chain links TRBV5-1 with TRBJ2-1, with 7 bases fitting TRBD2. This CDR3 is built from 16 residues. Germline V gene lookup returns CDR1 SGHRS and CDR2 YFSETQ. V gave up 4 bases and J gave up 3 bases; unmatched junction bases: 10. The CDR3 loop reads CASSPLGSSGYNEQFF. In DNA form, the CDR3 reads TGCGCCAGCAGCCCCCTGGGGTCTAGCGGCTACAATGAGCAGTTCTTC.

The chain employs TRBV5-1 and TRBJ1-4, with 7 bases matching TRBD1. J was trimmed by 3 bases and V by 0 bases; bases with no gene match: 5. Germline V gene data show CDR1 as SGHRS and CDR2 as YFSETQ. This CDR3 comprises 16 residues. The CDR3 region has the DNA TGCGCCAGCAGCTTGGGACAGGGCCTCGCTAATGAAAAACTGTTTTTT. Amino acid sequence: CASSLGQGLANEKLFF.

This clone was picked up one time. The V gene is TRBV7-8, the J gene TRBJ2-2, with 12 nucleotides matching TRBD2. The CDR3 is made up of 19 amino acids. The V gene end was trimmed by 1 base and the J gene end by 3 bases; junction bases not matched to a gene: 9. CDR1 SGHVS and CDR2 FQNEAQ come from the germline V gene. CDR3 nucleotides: TGTGCCAGCAGCTTAGTGCGGCTAGCGGGAGGGCCGGACACCGGGGAGCTGTTTTTT. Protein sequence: CASSLVRLAGGPDTGELFF.

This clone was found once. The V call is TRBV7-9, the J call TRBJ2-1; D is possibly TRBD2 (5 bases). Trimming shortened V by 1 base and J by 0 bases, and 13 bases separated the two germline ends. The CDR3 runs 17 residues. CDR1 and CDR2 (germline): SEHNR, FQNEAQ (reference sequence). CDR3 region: CASSLEQRSSSYNEQFF. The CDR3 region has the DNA TGTGCCAGCAGCTTAGAGCAGCGGTCGAGCTCCTACAATGAGCAGTTCTTC.

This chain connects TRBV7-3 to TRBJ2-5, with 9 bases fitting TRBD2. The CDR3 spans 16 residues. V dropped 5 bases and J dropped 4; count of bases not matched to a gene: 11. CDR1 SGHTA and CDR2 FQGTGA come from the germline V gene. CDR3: CASSPPSGIMGETQYF. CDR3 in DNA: TGTGCCAGCAGCCCCCCTAGCGGGATTATGGGAGAGACCCAGTACTTC.

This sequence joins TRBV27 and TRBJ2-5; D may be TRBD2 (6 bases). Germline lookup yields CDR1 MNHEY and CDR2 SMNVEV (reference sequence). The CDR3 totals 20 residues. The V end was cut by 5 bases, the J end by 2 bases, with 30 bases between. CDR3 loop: CASSPKGRVAGFGVQETQYF. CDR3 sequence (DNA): TGTGCCAGCAGTCCTAAGGGTCGGGTCGCGGGGTTCGGGGTACAAGAGACCCAGTACTTC.

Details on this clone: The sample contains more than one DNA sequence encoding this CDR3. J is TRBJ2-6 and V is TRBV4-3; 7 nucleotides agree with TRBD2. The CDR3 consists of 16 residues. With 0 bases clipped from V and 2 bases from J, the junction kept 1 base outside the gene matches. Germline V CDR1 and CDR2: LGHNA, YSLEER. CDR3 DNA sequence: TGCGCCAGCAGCCAAGAGGGAGGGACTGGGGCCAACGTCCTGACTTTC. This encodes CASSQEGGTGANVLTF.

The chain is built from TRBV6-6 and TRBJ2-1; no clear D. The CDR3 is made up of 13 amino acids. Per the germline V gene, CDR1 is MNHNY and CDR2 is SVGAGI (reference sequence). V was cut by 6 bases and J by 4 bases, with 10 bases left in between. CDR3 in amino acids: CASSLENYNEQFF. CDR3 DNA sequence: TGTGCCAGCAGCCTAGAGAATTACAATGAGCAGTTCTTC.

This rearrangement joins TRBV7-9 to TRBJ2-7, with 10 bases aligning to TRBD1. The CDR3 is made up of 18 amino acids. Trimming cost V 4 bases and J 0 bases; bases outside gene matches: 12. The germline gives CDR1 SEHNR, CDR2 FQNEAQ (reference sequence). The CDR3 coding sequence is TGTGCCAGCAGCTCATCGTCGAAGGGACAGGGGAACTCCTACGAGCAGTACTTC. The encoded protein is CASSSSSKGQGNSYEQYF.

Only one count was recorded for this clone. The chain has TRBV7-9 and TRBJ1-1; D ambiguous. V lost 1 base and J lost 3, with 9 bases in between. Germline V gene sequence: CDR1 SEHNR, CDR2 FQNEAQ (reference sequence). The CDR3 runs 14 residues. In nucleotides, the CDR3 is TGTGCCAGCAGCTTAGTCGTCAGCTACACTGAAGCTTTCTTT. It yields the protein CASSLVVSYTEAFF.

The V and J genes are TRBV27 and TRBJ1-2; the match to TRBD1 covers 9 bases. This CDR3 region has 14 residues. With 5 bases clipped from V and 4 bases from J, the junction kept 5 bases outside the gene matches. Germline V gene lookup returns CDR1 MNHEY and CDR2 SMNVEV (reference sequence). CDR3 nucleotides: TGTGCCAGCAGTGCGCGACAGGGGGGCTATGGCTACACCTTC. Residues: CASSARQGGYGYTF.

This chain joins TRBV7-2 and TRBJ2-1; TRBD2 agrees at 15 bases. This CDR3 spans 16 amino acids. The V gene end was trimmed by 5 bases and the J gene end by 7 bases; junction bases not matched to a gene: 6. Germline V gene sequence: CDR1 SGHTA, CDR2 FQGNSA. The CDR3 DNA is TGTGCCAGCAGCCATCCGGGACTAGCGGGAGGTAATGAGCAGTTCTTC. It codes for CASSHPGLAGGNEQFF.

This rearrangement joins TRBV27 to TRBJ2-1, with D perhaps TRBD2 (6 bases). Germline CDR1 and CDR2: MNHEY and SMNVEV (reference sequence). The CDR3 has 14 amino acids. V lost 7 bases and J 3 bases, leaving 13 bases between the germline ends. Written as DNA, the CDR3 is TGTGCCAGCATGGGGGGAAGGTTCTACAATGAGCAGTTCTTC. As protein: CASMGGRFYNEQFF.

CDR3 region: CASSTIATSGNEQYF. The CDR3 nucleotides are TGTGCCAGCAGCACTATAGCGACTAGCGGGAACGAGCAGTACTTC. The V gene is TRBV5-4, the J gene TRBJ2-7, with 11 bases fitting TRBD2. Germline CDR1 reads SGHNT; CDR2 reads YYREEE (reference sequence). V dropped 4 bases and J dropped 5; count of bases not matched to a gene: 8. The CDR3 is made up of 15 amino acids.

DNA of the CDR3: TGTGCCAGCAGACCCGTAAGCTCCTACGAGCAGTACTTC. It codes for CASRPVSSYEQYF. This chain joins TRBV7-9 and TRBJ2-7; D uncertain. Germline V gene lookup returns CDR1 SEHNR and CDR2 FQNEAQ (reference sequence). V was trimmed by 6 bases and J by 0 bases, leaving 9 bases between them. This CDR3 is built from 13 residues. The full variable domain, with the rest looked up from reference TRBV7-9 and TRBJ2-7, is DTGVSQNPRHKITKRGQNVTFRCDPISEHNRLYWYRQTLGQGPEFLTYFQNEAQLEKSRLLSDRFSAERPKGSFSTLEIQRTEQGDSAMYLCASRPVSSYEQYFGPGTRLTVT.